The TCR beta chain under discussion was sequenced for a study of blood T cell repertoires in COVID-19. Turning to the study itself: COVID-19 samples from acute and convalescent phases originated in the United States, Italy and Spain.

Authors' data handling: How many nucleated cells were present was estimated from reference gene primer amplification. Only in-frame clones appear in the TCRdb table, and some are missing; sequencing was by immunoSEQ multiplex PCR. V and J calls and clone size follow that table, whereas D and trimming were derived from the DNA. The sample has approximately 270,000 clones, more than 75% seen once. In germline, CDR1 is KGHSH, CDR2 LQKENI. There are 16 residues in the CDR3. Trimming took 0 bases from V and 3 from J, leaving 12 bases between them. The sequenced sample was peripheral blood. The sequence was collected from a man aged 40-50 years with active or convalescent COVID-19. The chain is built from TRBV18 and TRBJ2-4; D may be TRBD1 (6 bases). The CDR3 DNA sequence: TGTGCCAGCTCACCACCGAAGGGGGTGGACAAAAACATTCAGTACTTC. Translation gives CASSPPKGVDKNIQYF.